This T cell receptor beta chain was observed in a study of blood T cell repertoires in COVID-19. Study context: Sites across the United States, Italy and Spain contributed samples from acute and convalescent COVID-19. Sources were T cells, B-cell-depleted T cells, or PBMCs; the material itself was cDNA or gDNA.

Study processing details: Reference gene primer amplification yielded estimated nucleated cell counts. Assay: immunoSEQ multiplex PCR; the TCRdb copy retains only in-frame clones and omits some. V and J calls and clone size come straight from that table; D and trimming were deduced from the DNA. Of a few hundred thousand clones in the sample, around 75% were seen once. Trimming left V 5 bases short and J 4 bases short, with 9 bases between. This CDR3 contains 12 residues. Germline V gene sequence: CDR1 MNHNY, CDR2 SVGAGI (reference sequence). Sequencing used peripheral blood. V usage is TRBV6-6 and J usage is TRBJ2-7, with a possible D match to TRBD1 (6 bases). The receptor comes from a human donor in a cohort sampled during active COVID-19. CDR3 nucleotide sequence: TGTGCCAGCAGTCCTCAGGGGTACGAGCAGTACTTC. Translation gives CASSPQGYEQYF.